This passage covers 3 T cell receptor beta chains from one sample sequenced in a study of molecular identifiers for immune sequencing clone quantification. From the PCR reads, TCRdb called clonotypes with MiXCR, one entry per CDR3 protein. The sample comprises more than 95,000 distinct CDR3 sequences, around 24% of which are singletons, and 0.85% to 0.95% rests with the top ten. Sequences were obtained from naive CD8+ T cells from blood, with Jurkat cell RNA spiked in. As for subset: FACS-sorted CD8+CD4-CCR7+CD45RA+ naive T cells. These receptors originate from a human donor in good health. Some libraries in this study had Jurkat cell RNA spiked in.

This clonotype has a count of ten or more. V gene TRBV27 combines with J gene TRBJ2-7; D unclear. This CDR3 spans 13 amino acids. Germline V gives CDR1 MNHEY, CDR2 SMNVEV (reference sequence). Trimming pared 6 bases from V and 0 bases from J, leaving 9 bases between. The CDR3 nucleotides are TGTGCCAGCAGCCCAAACCCCTCCTACGAGCAGTACTTC. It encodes CASSPNPSYEQYF.

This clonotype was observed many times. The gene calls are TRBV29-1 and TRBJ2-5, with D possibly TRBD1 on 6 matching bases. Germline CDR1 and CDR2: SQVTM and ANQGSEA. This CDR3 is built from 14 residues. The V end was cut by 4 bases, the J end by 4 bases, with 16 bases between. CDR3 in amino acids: CSVGSTGELETQYF. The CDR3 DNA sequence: TGCAGCGTTGGATCGACAGGAGAGTTAGAGACCCAGTACTTC.

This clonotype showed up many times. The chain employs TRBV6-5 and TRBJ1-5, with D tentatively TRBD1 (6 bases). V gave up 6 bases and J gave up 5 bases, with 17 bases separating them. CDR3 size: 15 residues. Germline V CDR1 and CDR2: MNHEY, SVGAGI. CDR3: CASSLGRGWDQPQHF. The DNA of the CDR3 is TGTGCCAGCAGCCTCGGCAGGGGCTGGGATCAGCCCCAGCATTTT.